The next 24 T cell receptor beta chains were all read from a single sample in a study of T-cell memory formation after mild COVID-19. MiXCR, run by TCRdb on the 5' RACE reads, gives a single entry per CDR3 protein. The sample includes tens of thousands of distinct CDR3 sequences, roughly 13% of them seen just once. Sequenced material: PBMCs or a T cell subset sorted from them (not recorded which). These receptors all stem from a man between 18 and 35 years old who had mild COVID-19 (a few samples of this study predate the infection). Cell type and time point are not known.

The CDR3 bases are TGTGCCAGCAGCTTGTGGGGTTCTGGAACTGAAGCTTTCTTT. Its translation is CASSLWGSGTEAFF. The chain carries TRBV5-6 and TRBJ1-1, with D uncertain. Per germline, CDR1 SGHDT and CDR2 YYEEEE. V was clipped by 1 base and J by 5 bases, with 12 bases between them. This CDR3 comprises 14 residues.

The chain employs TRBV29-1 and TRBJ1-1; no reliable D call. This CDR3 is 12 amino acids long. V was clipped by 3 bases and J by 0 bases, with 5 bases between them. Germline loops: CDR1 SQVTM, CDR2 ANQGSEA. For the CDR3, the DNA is TGCAGCGTTGAGAACCTGAACACTGAAGCTTTCTTT. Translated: CSVENLNTEAFF.

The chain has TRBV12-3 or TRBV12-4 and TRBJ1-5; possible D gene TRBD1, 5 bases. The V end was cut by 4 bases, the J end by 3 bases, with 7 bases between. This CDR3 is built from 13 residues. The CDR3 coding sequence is TGTGCCAGCAGTTGGGGCACCAATCAGCCCCAGCATTTT. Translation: CASSWGTNQPQHF.

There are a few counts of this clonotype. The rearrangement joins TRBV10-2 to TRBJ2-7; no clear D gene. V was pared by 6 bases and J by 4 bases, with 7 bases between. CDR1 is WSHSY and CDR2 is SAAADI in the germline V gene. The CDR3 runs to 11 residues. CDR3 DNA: TGCGCCAGCAGAAACAAGTACGAGCAGTACTTC. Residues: CASRNKYEQYF.

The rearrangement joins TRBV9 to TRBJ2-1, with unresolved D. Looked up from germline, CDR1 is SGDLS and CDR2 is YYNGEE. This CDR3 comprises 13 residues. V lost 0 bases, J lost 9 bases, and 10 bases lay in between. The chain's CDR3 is CASSVAPTGEQFF. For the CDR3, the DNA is TGTGCCAGCAGCGTAGCCCCCACCGGTGAGCAGTTCTTC.

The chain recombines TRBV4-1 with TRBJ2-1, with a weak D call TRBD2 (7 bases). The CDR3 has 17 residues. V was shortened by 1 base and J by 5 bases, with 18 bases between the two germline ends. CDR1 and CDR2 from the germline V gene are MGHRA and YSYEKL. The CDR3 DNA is TGCGCCAGCAGCCAAGGGTTCCGGGGGGCGTTAAACAATGAGCAGTTCTTC. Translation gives CASSQGFRGALNNEQFF.

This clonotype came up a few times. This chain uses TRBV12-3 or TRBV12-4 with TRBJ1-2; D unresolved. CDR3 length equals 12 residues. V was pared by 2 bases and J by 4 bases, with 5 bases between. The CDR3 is CASSLTSYGYTF. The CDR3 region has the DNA TGTGCCAGCAGTTTAACCAGCTATGGCTACACCTTC.

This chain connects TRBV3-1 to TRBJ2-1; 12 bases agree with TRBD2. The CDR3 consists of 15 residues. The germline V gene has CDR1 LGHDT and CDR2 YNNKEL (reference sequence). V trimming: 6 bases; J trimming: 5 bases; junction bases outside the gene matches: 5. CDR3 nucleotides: TGTGCCAGCAGGAGAACTAGCGGGGGGCACAATGAGCAGTTCTTC. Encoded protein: CASRRTSGGHNEQFF.

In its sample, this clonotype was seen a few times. CDR3 sequence: CSARDGQQNSYEQYF. The DNA for the CDR3 is TGCAGTGCTAGAGATGGGCAGCAAAACTCCTACGAGCAGTACTTC. The V call is TRBV20-1, the J call TRBJ2-7; D not resolved. Trimming removed 0 bases at V and 0 bases at J, with 12 bases between. CDR3 size: 15 residues. CDR1 DFQATT and CDR2 SNEGSKA come from the germline V gene (reference sequence).

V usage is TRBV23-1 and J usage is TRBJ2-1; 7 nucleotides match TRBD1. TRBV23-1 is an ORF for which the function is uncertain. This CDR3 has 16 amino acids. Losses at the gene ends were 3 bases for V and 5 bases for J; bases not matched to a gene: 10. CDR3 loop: CASSHFIGTANNEQFF. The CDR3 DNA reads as TGCGCCAGCAGTCATTTTATCGGGACAGCAAACAATGAGCAGTTCTTC.

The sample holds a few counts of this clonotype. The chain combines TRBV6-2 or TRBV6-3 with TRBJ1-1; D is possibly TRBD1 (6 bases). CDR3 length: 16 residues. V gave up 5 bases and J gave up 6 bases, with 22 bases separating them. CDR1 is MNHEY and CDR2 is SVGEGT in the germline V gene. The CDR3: CASSRKDYRDSAEAFF. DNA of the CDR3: TGTGCCAGCAGTCGTAAAGACTACAGGGACTCCGCTGAAGCTTTCTTT.

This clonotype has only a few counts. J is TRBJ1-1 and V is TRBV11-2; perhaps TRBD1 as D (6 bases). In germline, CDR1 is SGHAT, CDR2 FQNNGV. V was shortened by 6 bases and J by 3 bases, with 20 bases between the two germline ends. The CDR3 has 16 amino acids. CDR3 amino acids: CASRPYYSSGDTEAFF. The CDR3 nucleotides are TGTGCCAGCAGGCCTTACTATTCCTCAGGGGACACTGAAGCTTTCTTT.

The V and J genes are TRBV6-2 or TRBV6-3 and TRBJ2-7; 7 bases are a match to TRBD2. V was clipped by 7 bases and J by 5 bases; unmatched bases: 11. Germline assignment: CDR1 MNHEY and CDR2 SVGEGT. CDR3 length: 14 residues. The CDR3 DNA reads TGTGCCAGCACCACGTGGGAGGGTAGCCACGAGCAGTACGTC. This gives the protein CASTTWEGSHEQYV.

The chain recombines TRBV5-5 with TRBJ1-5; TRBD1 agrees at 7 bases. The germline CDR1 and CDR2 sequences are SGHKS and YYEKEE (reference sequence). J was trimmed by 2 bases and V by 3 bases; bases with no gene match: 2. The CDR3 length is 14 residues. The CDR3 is CASSWDSRNQPQHF. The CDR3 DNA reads TGTGCCAGCAGCTGGGACAGCCGCAATCAGCCCCAGCATTTT.

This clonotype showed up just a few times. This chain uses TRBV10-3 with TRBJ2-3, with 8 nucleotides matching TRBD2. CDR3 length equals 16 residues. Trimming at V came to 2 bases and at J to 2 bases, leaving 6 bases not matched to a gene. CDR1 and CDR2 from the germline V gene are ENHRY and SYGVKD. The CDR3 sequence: CAISEPVAGYTDTQYF. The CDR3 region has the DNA TGTGCCATCAGTGAGCCCGTAGCGGGGTACACAGATACGCAGTATTTT.

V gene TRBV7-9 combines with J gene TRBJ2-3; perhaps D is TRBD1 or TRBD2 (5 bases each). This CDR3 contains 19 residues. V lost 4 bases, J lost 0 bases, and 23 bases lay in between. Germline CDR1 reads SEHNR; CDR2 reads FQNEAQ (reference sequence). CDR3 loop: CASSSSQDMMTTSTDTQYF. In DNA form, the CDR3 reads TGTGCCAGCAGCTCCTCACAGGACATGATGACTACTAGCACAGATACGCAGTATTTT.

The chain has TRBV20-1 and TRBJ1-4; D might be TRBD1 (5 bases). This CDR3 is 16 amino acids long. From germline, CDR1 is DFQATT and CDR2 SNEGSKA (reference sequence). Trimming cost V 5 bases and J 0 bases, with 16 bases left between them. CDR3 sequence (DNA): TGCAGTGCTCCCCGGGGGGTCTCTGCAACTAATGAAAAACTGTTTTTT. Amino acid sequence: CSAPRGVSATNEKLFF.

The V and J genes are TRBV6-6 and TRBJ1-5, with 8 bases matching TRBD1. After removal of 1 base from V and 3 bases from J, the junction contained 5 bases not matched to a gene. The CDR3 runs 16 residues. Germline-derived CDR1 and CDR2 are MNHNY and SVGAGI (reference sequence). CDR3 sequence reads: CASSYLGQVPNQPQHF. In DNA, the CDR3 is TGTGCCAGCAGTTACTTGGGACAGGTCCCCAATCAGCCCCAGCATTTT.

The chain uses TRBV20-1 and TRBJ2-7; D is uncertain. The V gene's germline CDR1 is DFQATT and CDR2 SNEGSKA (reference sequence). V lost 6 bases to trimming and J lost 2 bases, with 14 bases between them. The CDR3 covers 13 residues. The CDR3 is CSAPRAEPYEQYF. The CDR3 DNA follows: TGCAGTGCCCCTCGTGCCGAACCCTACGAGCAGTACTTC.

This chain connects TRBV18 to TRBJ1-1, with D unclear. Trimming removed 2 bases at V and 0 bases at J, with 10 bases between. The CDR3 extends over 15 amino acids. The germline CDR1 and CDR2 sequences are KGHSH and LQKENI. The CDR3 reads CASSPSPEMNTEAFF. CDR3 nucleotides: TGTGCCAGCTCACCAAGCCCAGAGATGAACACTGAAGCTTTCTTT.

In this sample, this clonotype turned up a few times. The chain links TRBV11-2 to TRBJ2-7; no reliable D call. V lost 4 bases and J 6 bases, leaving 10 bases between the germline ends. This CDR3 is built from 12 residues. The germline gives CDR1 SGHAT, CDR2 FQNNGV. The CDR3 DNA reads TGTGCCAGCAGCTCTCCGGCTACCGAGCAGTACTTC. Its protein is CASSSPATEQYF. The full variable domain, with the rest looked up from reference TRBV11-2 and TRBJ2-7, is EAGVAQSPRYKIIEKRQSVAFWCNPISGHATLYWYQQILGQGPKLLIQFQNNGVVDDSQLPKDRFSAERLKGVDSTLKIQPAKLEDSAVYLCASSSPATEQYFGPGTRLTVT.

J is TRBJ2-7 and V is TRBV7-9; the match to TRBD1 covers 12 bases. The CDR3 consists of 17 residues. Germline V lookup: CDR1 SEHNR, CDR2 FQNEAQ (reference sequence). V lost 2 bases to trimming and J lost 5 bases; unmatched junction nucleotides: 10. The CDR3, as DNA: TGTGCCAGCAGCTTAAGCGTAAGGGACAGGGGGCCCAACGAGCAGTACTTC. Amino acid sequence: CASSLSVRDRGPNEQYF. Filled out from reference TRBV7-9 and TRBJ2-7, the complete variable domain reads DTGVSQNPRHKITKRGQNVTFRCDPISEHNRLYWYRQTLGQGPEFLTYFQNEAQLEKSRLLSDRFSAERPKGSFSTLEIQRTEQGDSAMYLCASSLSVRDRGPNEQYFGPGTRLTVT.

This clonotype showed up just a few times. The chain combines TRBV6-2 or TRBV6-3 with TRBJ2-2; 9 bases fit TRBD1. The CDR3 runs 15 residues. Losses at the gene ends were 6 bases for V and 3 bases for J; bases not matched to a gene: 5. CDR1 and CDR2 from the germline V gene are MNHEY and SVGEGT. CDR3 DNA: TGTGCCAGCAGCGATAGGACAGGGGACACCGGGGAGCTGTTTTTT. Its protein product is CASSDRTGDTGELFF.

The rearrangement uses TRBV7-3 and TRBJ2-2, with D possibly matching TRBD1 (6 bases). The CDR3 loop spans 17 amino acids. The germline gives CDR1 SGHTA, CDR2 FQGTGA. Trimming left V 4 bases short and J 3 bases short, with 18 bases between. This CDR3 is CASSSHTPRGDTGELFF. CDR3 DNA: TGTGCCAGCAGCTCGCACACCCCCAGGGGAGACACCGGGGAGCTGTTTTTT.